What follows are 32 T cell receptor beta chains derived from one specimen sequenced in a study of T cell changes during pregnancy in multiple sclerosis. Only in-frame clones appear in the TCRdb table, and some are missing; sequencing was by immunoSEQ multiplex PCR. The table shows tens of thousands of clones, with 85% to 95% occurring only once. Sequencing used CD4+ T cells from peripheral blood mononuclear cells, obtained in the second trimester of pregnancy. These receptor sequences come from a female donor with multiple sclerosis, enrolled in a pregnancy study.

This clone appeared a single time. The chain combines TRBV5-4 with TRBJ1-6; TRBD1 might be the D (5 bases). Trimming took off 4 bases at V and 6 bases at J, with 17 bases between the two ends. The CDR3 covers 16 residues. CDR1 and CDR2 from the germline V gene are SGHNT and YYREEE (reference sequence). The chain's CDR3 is CASSNRGNSGNSPLHF. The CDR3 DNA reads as TGTGCCAGCAGCAATCGGGGGAACAGTGGTAATTCACCCCTCCACTTT.

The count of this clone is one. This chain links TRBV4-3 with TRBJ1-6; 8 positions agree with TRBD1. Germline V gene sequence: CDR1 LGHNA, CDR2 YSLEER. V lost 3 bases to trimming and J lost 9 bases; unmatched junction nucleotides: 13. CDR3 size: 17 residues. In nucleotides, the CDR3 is TGCGCCAGCAGCCAGGAACCGCGACAGGGGACCGGTTCACCCCTCCACTTT. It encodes CASSQEPRQGTGSPLHF.

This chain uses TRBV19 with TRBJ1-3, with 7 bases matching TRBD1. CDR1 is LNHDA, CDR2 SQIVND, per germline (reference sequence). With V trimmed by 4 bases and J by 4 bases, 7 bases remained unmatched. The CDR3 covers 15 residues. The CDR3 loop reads CASSTRTGFGNTIYF. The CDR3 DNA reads TGTGCCAGTAGTACCCGGACAGGTTTCGGAAACACCATATATTTT.

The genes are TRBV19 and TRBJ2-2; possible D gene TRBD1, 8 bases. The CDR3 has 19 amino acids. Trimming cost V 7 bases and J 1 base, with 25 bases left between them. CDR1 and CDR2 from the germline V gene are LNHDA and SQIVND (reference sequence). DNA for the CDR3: TGTGCCAGTATGGGAGGGGTACTTGACGGACAGGGGAACACCGGGGAGCTGTTTTTT. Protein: CASMGGVLDGQGNTGELFF.

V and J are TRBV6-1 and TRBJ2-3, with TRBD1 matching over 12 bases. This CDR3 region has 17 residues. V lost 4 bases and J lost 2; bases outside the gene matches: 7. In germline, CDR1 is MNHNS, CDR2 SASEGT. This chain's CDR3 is CASSGLPGQGATDTQYF. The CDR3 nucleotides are TGTGCCAGCAGTGGTCTACCGGGACAGGGGGCCACAGATACGCAGTATTTT.

In nucleotides, the CDR3 is TGTGCCAGCAGCCAAGGAGCCCCCACAGATACGCAGTATTTT. It codes for CASSQGAPTDTQYF. J is TRBJ2-3 and V is TRBV4-2, with D hard to call. CDR1 is LGHNA and CDR2 is YNFKEQ in the germline V gene. The CDR3 consists of 14 residues. V lost 1 base to trimming and J lost 2 bases, with 7 bases between them.

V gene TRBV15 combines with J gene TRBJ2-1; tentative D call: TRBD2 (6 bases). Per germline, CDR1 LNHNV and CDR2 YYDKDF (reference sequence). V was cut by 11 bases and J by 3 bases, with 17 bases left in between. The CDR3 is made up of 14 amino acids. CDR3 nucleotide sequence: TGTGCCGCGGCCGAGGGGAGGAGCTACAATGAGCAGTTCTTC. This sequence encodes CAAAEGRSYNEQFF. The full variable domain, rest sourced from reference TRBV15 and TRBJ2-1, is DAMVIQNPRYQVTQFGKPVTLSCSQTLNHNVMYWYQQKSSQAPKLLFHYYDKDFNNEADTPDNFQSRRPNTSFCFLDIRSPGLGDTAMYLCAAAEGRSYNEQFFGPGTRLTVL.

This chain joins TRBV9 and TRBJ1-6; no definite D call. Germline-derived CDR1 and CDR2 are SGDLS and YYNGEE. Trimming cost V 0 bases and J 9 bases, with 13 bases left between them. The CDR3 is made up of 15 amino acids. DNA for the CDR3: TGTGCCAGCAGCGTAGCCCCTACGGTCGGTTCACCCCTCCACTTT. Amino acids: CASSVAPTVGSPLHF.

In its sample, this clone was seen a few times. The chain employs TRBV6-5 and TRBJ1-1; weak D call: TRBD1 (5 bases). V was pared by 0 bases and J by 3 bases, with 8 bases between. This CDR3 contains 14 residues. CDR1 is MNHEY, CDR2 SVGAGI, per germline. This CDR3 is CASSYSRGDTEAFF. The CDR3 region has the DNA TGTGCCAGCAGTTACTCAAGGGGTGACACTGAAGCTTTCTTT.

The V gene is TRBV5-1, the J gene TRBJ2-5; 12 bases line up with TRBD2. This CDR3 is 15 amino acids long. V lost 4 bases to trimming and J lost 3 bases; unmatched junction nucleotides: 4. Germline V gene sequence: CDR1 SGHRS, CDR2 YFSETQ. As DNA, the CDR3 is TGCGCCAGCAGCCTCGGACTAGCGGGGAAAGAGACCCAGTACTTC. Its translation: CASSLGLAGKETQYF.

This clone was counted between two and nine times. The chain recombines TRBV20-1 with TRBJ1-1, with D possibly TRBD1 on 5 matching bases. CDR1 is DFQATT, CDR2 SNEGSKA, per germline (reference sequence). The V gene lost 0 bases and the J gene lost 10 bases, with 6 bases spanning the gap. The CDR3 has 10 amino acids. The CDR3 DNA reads TGCAGTGCTAGAGAGGGGGGAGCTTTCTTT. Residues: CSAREGGAFF.

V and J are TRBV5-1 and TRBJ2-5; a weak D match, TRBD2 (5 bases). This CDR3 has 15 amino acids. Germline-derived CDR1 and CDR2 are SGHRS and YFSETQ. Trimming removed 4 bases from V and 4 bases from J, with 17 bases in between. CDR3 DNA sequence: TGCGCCAGCAGCGATCCGGGAAGGTCCAGAGAGACCCAGTACTTC. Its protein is CASSDPGRSRETQYF.

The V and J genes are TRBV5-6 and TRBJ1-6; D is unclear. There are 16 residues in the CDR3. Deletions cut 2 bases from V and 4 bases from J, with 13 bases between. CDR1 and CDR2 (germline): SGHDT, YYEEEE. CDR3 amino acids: CASSFDTFFYNSPLHF. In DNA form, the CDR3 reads TGTGCCAGCAGCTTCGACACTTTTTTTTATAATTCACCCCTCCACTTT.

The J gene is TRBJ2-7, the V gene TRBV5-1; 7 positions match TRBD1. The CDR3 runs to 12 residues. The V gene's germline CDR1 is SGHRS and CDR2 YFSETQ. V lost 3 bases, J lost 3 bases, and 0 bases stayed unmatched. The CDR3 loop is CASSSGGYEQYF. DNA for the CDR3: TGCGCCAGCAGCTCAGGGGGCTACGAGCAGTACTTC.

In DNA, the CDR3 is TGTGCCAGCAGTTTATCGGGCAGCTACTATGGCTACACCTTC. Translated, it gives CASSLSGSYYGYTF. The chain joins TRBV27 to TRBJ1-2; D is undetermined. V lost 0 bases, J lost 3 bases, and 8 bases lay in between. This CDR3 is 14 amino acids long. Germline V lookup: CDR1 MNHEY, CDR2 SMNVEV (reference sequence).

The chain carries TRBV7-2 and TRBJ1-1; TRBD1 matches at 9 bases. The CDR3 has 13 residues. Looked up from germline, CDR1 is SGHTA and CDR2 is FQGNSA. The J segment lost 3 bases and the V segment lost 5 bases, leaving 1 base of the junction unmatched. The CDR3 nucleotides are TGTGCCAGCAGCCGACAGGGGGACACTGAAGCTTTCTTT. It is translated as CASSRQGDTEAFF. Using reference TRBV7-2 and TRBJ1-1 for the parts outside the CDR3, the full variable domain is GAGVSQSPSNKVTEKGKDVELRCDPISGHTALYWYRQSLGQGLEFLIYFQGNSAPDKSGLPSDRFSAERTGGSVSTLTIQRTQQEDSAVYLCASSRQGDTEAFFGQGTRLTVV.

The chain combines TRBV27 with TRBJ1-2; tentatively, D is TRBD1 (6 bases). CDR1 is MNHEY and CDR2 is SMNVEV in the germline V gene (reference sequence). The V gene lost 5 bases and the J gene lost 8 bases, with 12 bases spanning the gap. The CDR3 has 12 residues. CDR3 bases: TGTGCCAGCAGTCCGGACAGTTACGGCTACACCTTC. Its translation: CASSPDSYGYTF.

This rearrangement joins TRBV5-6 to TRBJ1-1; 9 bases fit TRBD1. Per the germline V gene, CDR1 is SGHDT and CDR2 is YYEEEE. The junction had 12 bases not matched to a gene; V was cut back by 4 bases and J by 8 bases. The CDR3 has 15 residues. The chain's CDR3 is CASSAVNTGGSEAFF. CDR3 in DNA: TGTGCCAGCAGCGCCGTAAACACAGGGGGCTCCGAAGCTTTCTTT.

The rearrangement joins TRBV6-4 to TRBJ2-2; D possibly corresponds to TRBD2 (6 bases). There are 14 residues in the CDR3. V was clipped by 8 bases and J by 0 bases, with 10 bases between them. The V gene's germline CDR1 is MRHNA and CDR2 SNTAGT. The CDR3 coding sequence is TGTGCCAGCGGAGGGGCTTCGAACACCGGGGAGCTGTTTTTT. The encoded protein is CASGGASNTGELFF.

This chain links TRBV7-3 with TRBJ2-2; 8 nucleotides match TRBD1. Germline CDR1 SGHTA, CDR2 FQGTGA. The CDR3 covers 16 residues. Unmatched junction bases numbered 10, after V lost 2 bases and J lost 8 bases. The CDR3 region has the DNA TGTGCCAGCAGCTTACTCCAGGGGGCCTCAGGGGGGGAGCTGTTTTTT. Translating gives CASSLLQGASGGELFF.

The CDR3 nucleotides read TGTGCCAGCAGCTTGGAAGGCGCGGGGGGTAACACCGGGGAGCTGTTTTTT. It yields the protein CASSLEGAGGNTGELFF. The chain joins TRBV5-4 to TRBJ2-2; 8 bases map to TRBD2. Looked up from germline, CDR1 is SGHNT and CDR2 is YYREEE (reference sequence). The CDR3 runs 17 residues. The V segment lost 0 bases and the J segment 2 bases; nucleotides outside the gene matches: 6.

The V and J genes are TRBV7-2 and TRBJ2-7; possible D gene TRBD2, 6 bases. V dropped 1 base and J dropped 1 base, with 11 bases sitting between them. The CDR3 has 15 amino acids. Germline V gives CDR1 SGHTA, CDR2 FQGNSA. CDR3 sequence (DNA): TGTGCCAGCAGCTTAGTTTGGGGAGGATCCTACGAGCAGTACTTC. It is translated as CASSLVWGGSYEQYF.

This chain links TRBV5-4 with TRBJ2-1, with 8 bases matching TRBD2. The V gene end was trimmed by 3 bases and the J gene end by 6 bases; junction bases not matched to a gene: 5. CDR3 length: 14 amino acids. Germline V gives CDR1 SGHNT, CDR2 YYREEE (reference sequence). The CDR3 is CASSSIAGSNEQFF. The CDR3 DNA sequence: TGTGCCAGCAGCTCGATAGCGGGGAGCAATGAGCAGTTCTTC.

For the CDR3, the DNA is TGCGCCTCCCAGCGAGGATTGGGGGGAGAGACCCAGTACTTC. Translating it yields CASQRGLGGETQYF. V and J are TRBV4-3 and TRBJ2-5, with D tentatively TRBD2 (6 bases). V was clipped by 11 bases and J by 4 bases, with 20 bases between them. This CDR3 is 14 amino acids long. The germline CDR1 and CDR2 sequences are LGHNA and YSLEER.

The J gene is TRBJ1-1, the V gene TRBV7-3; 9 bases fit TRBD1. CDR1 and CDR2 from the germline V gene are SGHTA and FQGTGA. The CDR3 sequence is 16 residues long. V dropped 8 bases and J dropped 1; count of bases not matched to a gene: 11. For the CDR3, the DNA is TGTGCCAGCGCCTTACTACAGGGACAGGGGAACACTGAAGCTTTCTTT. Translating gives CASALLQGQGNTEAFF.

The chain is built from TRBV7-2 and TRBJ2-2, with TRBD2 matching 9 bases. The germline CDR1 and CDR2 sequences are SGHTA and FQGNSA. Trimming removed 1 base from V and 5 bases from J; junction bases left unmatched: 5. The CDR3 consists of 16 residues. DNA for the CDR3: TGTGCCAGCAGCTTAGTGAGGCTAGCGGGAACCGGGGAGCTGTTTTTT. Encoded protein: CASSLVRLAGTGELFF.

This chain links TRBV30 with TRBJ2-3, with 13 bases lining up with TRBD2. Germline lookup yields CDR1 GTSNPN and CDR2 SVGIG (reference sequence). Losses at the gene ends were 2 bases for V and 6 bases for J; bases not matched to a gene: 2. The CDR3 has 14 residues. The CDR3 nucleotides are TGTGCCTGGAGTCCACTAGCGGGGGGGGATACGCAGTATTTT. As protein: CAWSPLAGGDTQYF.

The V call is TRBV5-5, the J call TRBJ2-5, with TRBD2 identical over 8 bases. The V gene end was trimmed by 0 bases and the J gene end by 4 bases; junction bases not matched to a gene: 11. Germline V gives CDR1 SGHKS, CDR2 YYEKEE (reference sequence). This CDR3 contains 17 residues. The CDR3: CASSLAGGPPLGETQYF. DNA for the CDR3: TGTGCCAGCAGCTTGGCGGGGGGGCCTCCGTTAGGAGAGACCCAGTACTTC. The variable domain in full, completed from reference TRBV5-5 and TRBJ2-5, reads DAGVTQSPTHLIKTRGQQVTLRCSPISGHKSVSWYQQVLGQGPQFIFQYYEKEERGRGNFPDRFSARQFPNYSSELNVNALLLGDSALYLCASSLAGGPPLGETQYFGPGTRLLVL.

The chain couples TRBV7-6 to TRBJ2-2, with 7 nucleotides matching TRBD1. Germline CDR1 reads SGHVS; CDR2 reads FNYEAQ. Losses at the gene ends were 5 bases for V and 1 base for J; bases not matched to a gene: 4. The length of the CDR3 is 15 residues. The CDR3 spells CASSTGQKNTGELFF. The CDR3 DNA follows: TGTGCCAGCAGCACGGGACAGAAGAACACCGGGGAGCTGTTTTTT.

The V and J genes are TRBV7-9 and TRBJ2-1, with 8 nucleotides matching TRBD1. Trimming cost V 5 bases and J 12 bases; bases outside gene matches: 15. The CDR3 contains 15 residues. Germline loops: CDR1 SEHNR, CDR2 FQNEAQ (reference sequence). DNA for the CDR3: TGTGCCAGCAGCCCTCGCGGGACAGGCAAGGTCCGGCAGTTCTTC. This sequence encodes CASSPRGTGKVRQFF.

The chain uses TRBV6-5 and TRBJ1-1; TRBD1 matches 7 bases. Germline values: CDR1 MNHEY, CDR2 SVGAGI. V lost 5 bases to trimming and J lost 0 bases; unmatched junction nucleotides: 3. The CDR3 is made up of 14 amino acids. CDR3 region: CASSRTGVNTEAFF. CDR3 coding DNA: TGTGCCAGCAGTAGAACAGGGGTGAACACTGAAGCTTTCTTT.

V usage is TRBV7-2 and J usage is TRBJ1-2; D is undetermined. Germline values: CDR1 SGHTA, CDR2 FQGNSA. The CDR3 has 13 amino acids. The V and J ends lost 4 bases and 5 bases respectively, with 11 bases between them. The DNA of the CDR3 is TGTGCCAGCAGCTCCACAGCCTTTTATGGCTACACCTTC. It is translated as CASSSTAFYGYTF.